The clone carrying this T cell receptor beta chain was picked up one time. The antigen remains undetermined. The entry originates in a study of shared clonotypes between healthy human individuals. Whole-study findings and limits: Clonotype sharing across four donors was observed for about 5.2% of naive CD4 clonotypes.

Repertoires were generated with immunoSEQ multiplex PCR, while TCRdb's copy carries only in-frame clones and drops some. Of a few hundred thousand clones in the sample, just under 97% were seen once. CD45RO negativity and positive selection for CCR7 defined naive CD8 cells, a population that excluded terminally differentiated effector memory CD45RA+ cells. This receptor was taken from a woman aged 25 to 45 in good health. Specimen: naive CD8+ T cells sorted from blood.

CDR3 sequence: CASSKWWEPSYEQYF. CDR3 nucleotides: TGTGCCAGCAGCAAATGGTGGGAGCCATCCTACGAGCAGTACTTC. This rearrangement joins TRBV21-1 to TRBJ2-7; TRBD2, the table's D call, lacks a check against the DNA. TRBV21-1 is a pseudogene segment. The CDR3 has 15 amino acids.